This T cell receptor (beta chain) was observed in a study of cytomegalovirus exposure and HLA in healthy donors. Study at large: Prior work identified around 110 million unique TCR beta sequences in some 200 million T cells. Study findings and constraints: TRBV6-2, TRBV6-3 and some other V segments were excluded as indistinguishable.

Germline V gene sequence: CDR1 LNHDA, CDR2 SQIVND (reference sequence). The CDR3 has 16 amino acids. V shed 8 bases, J shed 5 bases, and the junction held 16 bases outside the gene matches. The PCR made use of 60 Vbeta and 13 Jbeta primers. Method: immunoSEQ multiplex PCR; TCRdb's copy keeps in-frame clones and lacks some. Its table lists about 130,000 clones. A word on this clone: Its antigen remains unknown.

This receptor was obtained from a woman in her thirties or forties in good health and CMV-seropositive. Sequenced: PBMCs. The chain links TRBV19 to TRBJ1-2; TRBD1 aligns across 8 bases. The CDR3 is CASAPGTGRFRYGYTF. Written as DNA, the CDR3 is TGTGCCAGTGCCCCTGGGACAGGCCGATTCCGGTATGGCTACACCTTC. The full variable domain, rest sourced from reference TRBV19 and TRBJ1-2, is DGGITQSPKYLFRKEGQNVTLSCEQNLNHDAMYWYRQDPGQGLRLIYYSQIVNDFQKGDIAEGYSVSREKKESFPLTVTSAQKNPTAFYLCASAPGTGRFRYGYTFGSGTRLTVV.